A selection of T cell receptor beta chains follows, all from one sample in a study of cytomegalovirus exposure and HLA in healthy donors. Some clones are missing from TCRdb's copy, which holds only in-frame ones; the method was immunoSEQ multiplex PCR. The sample carries 100,000 or so clones, about 75% recorded once. Sequencing was carried out using PBMCs. Receptor source: a man between 45 and 60 years old in good health and CMV-seronegative. Each CDR3 is given with its conserved first and last residue. A D gene is named only where the DNA matches it firmly. Rows may omit the clone size; those that give it use once, few, many or a size class.

TRBV19	.	TRBJ2-7	.	17	CASSIDPTDSSSYEQYF	TGTGCCAGTAGTATAGATCCCACCGACAGTTCCTCCTACGAGCAGTACTTC
TRBV19	TRBD2	TRBJ2-7	.	13	CASSSGLAYEQYF	TGTGCCAGTAGTAGCGGACTAGCCTACGAGCAGTACTTC
TRBV6-5	TRBD1	TRBJ2-7	.	15	CASSTGQVHIYEQYF	TGTGCCAGCAGCACCGGACAGGTCCACATCTACGAGCAGTACTTC
TRBV12-5	.	TRBJ1-5	few	13	CASGSTGNQPQHF	TGTGCTAGTGGTTCGACAGGCAATCAGCCCCAGCATTTT
TRBV4-1	.	TRBJ2-1	few	17	CASSQVRGGGLHNEQFF	TGCGCCAGCAGCCAAGTACGCGGTGGGGGCCTCCACAATGAGCAGTTCTTC
TRBV27	.	TRBJ1-1	.	13	CASSLVQNTEAFF	TGTGCCAGCAGTTTGGTACAGAACACTGAAGCTTTCTTT
TRBV11-2	.	TRBJ2-7	.	16	CASSPHQGRGWYEQYF	TGTGCCAGCAGCCCCCACCAGGGGAGGGGCTGGTACGAGCAGTACTTC
TRBV9	TRBD1	TRBJ2-7	few	15	CASSPEGRQGDEQYF	TGTGCCAGCAGCCCAGAAGGTCGGCAGGGGGACGAGCAGTACTTC
TRBV27	TRBD2	TRBJ2-6	.	23	CASSLGIGTSGRGGMGGANVLTF	TGTGCCAGCAGTTTAGGGATTGGGACTAGCGGGAGGGGGGGGATGGGTGGGGCCAACGTCCTGACTTTC
TRBV19	TRBD1	TRBJ2-7	.	15	CASSYGGQGAYEQYF	TGTGCCAGTTCCTATGGGGGACAGGGGGCCTACGAGCAGTACTTC
TRBV7-9	TRBD1	TRBJ2-7	.	17	CSSPFIFRQGLNYEQYF	TGTTCCAGCCCTTTTATATTCCGACAGGGGTTAAACTACGAGCAGTACTTC
TRBV28	.	TRBJ1-5	.	15	CASSATGGLGQPQHF	TGTGCCAGCAGTGCGACTGGGGGCCTAGGTCAGCCCCAGCATTTT
TRBV6-6	TRBD1	TRBJ2-2	.	16	CASRQRRDSNTGELFF	TGTGCCAGCAGACAGCGCCGGGACAGTAACACCGGGGAGCTGTTTTTT
TRBV4-1	.	TRBJ2-7	.	14	CASSQERETYEQYF	TGCGCCAGCAGCCAAGAACGGGAAACATACGAGCAGTACTTC
TRBV28	.	TRBJ1-5	.	12	CASSFPNQPQHF	TGTGCCAGCAGTTTTCCGAATCAGCCCCAGCATTTT
TRBV27	.	TRBJ2-5	few	13	CASSFSGAETQYF	TGTGCCAGCAGTTTCTCGGGAGCAGAGACCCAGTACTTC
TRBV21-1	.	TRBJ2-7	once	15	CASSNSLAGGYEQYF	TGTGCCAGCAGCAATTCGCTAGCGGGAGGGTACGAGCAGTACTTC
TRBV5-1	TRBD2	TRBJ2-7	.	14	CASSSLTSLDEQYF	TGCGCCAGCAGCTCTCTGACTAGCCTCGACGAGCAGTACTTC
TRBV7-3	TRBD2	TRBJ2-1	.	15	CASSPTSGKDNEQFF	TGTGCCAGCAGCCCTACTAGCGGGAAGGATAATGAGCAGTTCTTC
TRBV10-3	TRBD1	TRBJ2-7	.	12	CAIGRDRGEQYF	TGTGCCATCGGTCGGGACAGGGGCGAGCAGTACTTC
TRBV5-6	TRBD1	TRBJ1-4	.	15	CASHGQGIYNEKLFF	TGTGCCAGCCATGGACAGGGGATTTATAATGAAAAACTGTTTTTT